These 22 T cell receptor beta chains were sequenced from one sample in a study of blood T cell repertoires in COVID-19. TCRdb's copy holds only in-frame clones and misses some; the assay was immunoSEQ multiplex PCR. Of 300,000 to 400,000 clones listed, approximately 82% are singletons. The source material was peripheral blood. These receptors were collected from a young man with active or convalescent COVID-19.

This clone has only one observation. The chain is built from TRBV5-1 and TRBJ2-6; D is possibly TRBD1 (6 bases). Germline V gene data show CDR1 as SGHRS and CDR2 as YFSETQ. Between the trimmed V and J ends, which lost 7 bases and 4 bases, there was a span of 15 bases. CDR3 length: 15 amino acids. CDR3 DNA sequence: TGCGCCAGCTCTCAGGGGAGTTTCGGGGCCAACGTCCTGACTTTC. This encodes CASSQGSFGANVLTF.

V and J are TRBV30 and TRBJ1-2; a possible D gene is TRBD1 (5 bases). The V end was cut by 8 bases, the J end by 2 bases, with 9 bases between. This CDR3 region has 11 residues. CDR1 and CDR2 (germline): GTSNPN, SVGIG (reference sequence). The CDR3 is CALQENYGYTF. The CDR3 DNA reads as TGTGCCCTACAGGAAAACTATGGCTACACCTTC. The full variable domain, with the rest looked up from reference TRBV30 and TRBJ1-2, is SQTIHQWPATLVQPVGSPLSLECTVEGTSNPNLYWYRQAAGRGLQLLFYSVGIGQISSEVPQNLSASRPQDRQFILSSKKLLLSDSGFYLCALQENYGYTFGSGTRLTVV.

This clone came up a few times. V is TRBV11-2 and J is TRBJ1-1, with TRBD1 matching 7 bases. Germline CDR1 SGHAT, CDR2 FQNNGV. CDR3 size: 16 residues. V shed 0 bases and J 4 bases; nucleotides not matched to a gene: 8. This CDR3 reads CASSLDQNPGGTEAFF. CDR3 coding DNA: TGTGCCAGCAGCTTAGATCAGAACCCAGGGGGCACTGAAGCTTTCTTT.

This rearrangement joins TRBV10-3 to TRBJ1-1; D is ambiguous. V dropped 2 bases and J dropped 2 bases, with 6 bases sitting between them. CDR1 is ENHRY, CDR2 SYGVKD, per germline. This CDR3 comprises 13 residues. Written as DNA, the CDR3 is TGTGCCATCAGTGAGCGACAAAACACTGAAGCTTTCTTT. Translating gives CAISERQNTEAFF.

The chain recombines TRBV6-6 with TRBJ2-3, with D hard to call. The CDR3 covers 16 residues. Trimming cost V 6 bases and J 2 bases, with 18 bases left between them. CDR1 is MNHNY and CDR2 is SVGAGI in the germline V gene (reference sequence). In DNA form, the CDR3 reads TGTGCCAGCAGACCATACAAAGAAAAAACCACAGATACGCAGTATTTT. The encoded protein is CASRPYKEKTTDTQYF.

This CDR3 reads CASTKTVGNTEAFF. Written as DNA, the CDR3 is TGCGCCAGCACTAAGACAGTGGGGAACACTGAAGCTTTCTTT. The genes are TRBV5-1 and TRBJ1-1; maybe TRBD1 (5 bases). The V and J ends lost 6 bases and 1 base respectively, with 13 bases between them. The CDR3 is made up of 14 amino acids. From germline, CDR1 is SGHRS and CDR2 YFSETQ.

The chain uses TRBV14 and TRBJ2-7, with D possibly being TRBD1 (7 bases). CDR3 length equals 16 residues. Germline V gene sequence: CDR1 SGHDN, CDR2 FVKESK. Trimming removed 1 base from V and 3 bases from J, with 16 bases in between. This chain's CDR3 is CASSQGGGGTFYEQYF. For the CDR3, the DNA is TGTGCCAGCAGCCAAGGAGGGGGCGGGACATTCTACGAGCAGTACTTC. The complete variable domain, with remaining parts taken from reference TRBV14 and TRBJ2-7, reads EAGVTQFPSHSVIEKGQTVTLRCDPISGHDNLYWYRRVMGKEIKFLLHFVKESKQDESGMPNNRFLAERTGGTYSTLKVQPAELEDSGVYFCASSQGGGGTFYEQYFGPGTRLTVT.

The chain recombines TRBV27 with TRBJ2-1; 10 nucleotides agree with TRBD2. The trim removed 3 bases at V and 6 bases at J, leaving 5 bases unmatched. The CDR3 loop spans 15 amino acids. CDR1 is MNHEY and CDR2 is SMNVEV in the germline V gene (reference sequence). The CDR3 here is CASSFQLAGPNEQFF. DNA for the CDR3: TGTGCCAGCAGTTTCCAACTAGCGGGGCCCAATGAGCAGTTCTTC.

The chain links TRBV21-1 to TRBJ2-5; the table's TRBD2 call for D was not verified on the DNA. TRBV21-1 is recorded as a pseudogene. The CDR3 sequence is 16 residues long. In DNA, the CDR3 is TGTGCCAGCAGCAAAGAAAGGCTCTTAGAGGAAGAGACCCAGTACTTC. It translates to CASSKERLLEEETQYF.

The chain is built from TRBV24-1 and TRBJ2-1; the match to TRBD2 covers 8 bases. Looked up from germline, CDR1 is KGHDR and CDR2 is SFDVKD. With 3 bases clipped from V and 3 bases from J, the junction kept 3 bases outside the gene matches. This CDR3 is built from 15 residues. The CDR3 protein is CATSDAGTSYNEQFF. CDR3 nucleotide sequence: TGTGCCACCAGTGATGCCGGGACTAGCTACAATGAGCAGTTCTTC.

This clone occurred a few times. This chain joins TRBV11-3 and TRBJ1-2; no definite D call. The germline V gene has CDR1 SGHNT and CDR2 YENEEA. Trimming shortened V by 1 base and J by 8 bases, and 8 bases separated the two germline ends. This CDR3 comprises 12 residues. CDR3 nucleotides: TGTGCCAGCAGCTTAGCTGGGAGGGGCTACACCTTC. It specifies CASSLAGRGYTF.

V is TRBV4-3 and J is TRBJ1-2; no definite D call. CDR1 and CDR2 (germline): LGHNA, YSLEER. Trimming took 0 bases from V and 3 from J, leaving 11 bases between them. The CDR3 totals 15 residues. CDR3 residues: CASSQDRVEYYGYTF. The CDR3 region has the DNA TGCGCCAGCAGCCAAGATCGTGTAGAGTACTATGGCTACACCTTC.

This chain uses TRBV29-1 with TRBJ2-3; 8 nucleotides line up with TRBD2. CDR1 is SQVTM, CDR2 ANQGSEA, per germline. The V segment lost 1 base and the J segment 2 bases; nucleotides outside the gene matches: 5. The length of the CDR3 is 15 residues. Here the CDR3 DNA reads TGCAGCGTTGAAGCGGGGGGGTGGACCACAGATACGCAGTATTTT. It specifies CSVEAGGWTTDTQYF.

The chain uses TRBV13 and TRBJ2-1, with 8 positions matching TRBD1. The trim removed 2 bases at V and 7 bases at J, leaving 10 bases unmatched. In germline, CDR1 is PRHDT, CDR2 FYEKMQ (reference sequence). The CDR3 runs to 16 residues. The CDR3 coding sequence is TGTGCCAGCAGCTTAAGATCAGGGGGCGTTAGGAATGAGCAGTTCTTC. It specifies CASSLRSGGVRNEQFF. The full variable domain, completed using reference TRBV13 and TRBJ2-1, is AAGVIQSPRHLIKEKRETATLKCYPIPRHDTVYWYQQGPGQDPQFLISFYEKMQSDKGSIPDRFSAQQFSDYHSELNMSSLELGDSALYFCASSLRSGGVRNEQFFGPGTRLTVL.

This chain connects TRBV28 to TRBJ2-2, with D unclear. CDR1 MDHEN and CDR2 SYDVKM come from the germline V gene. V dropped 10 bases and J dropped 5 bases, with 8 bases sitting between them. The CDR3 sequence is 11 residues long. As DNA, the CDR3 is TGTGCCACCCTCCTGACCGGGGAGCTGTTTTTT. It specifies CATLLTGELFF.

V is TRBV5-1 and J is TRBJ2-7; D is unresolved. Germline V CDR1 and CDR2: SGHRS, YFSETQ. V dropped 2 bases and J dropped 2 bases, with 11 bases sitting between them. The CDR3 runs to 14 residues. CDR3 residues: CASSFVADTYEQYF. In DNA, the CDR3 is TGCGCCAGCAGCTTTGTGGCAGACACCTACGAGCAGTACTTC. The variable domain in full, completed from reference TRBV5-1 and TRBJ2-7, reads KAGVTQTPRYLIKTRGQQVTLSCSPISGHRSVSWYQQTPGQGLQFLFEYFSETQRNKGNFPGRFSGRQFSNSRSEMNVSTLELGDSALYLCASSFVADTYEQYFGPGTRLTVT.

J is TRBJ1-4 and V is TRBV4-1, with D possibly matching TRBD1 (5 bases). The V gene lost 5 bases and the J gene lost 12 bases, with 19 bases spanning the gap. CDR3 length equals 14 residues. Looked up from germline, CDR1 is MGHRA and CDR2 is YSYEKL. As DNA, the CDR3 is TGCGCCAGCAGCGGGGGGGACGTTTCTGAGGAACTGTTTTTT. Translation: CASSGGDVSEELFF.

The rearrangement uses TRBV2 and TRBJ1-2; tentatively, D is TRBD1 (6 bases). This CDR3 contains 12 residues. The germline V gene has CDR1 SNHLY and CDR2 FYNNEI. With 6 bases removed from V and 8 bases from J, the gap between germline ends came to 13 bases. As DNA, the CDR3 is TGTGCCAGCAGCCTCAGGGGCGTGGGCTACACCTTC. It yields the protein CASSLRGVGYTF. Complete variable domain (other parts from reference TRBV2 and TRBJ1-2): EPEVTQTPSHQVTQMGQEVILRCVPISNHLYFYWYRQILGQKVEFLVSFYNNEISEKSEIFDDQFSVERPDGSNFTLKIRSTKLEDSAMYFCASSLRGVGYTFGSGTRLTVV.

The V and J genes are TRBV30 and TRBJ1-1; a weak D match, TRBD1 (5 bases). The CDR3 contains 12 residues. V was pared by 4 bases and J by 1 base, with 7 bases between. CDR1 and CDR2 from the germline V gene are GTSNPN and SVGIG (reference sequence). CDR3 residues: CAWNDRNTEAFF. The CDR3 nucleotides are TGTGCCTGGAACGACAGGAACACTGAAGCTTTCTTT.

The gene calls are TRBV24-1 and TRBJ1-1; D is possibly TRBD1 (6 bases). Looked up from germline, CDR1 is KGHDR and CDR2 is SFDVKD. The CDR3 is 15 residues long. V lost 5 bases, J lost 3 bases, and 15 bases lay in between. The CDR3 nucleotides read TGTGCCACCAGTGTAGGGGGAGGGGGGTACACTGAAGCTTTCTTT. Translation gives CATSVGGGGYTEAFF.

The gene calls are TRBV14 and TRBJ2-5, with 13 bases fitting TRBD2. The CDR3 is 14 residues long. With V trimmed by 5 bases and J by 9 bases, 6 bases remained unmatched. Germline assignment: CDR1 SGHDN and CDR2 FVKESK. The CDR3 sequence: CASSIGLAGESQYF. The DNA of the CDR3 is TGTGCCAGCAGCATTGGACTAGCGGGAGAATCCCAGTACTTC.

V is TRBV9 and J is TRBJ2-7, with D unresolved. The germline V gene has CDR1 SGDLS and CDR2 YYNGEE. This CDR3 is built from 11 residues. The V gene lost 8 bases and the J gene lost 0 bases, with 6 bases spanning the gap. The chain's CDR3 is CARLSSYEQYF. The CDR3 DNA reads TGTGCCAGGCTTAGCTCCTACGAGCAGTACTTC.